This TCR beta chain was profiled in a study of shared clonotypes between healthy human individuals. Across the whole study: CD4 naive and CD4 memory each took three plates per donor, while CD8 naive took two and CD8 memory one.

CDR3 length: 14 residues. V dropped 1 base and J dropped 5; count of bases not matched to a gene: 0. Germline CDR1 is KGHSH and CDR2 is LQKENI. In the case of this clone: Other DNA sequences in this specimen translate into the identical CDR3.

Sequenced by immunoSEQ multiplex PCR; TCRdb stores in-frame clones only, minus some. The table has some 2,100,000 clones, approximately 96% seen once. The sequencing input was naive CD4+ T cells sorted from blood. The subset was: CD45RA+ positively selected. The source of this sequence is a young man in good health. V is TRBV18 and J is TRBJ2-3; 10 bases align to TRBD2. This CDR3 reads CASSPLAGGDTQYF. The CDR3 DNA follows: TGTGCCAGCTCACCACTAGCGGGAGGAGATACGCAGTATTTT.